These T cell receptor beta chains were read from a single sample in a study of T cells expressing NK-cell markers. TCRdb reprocessed the 5' RACE reads, keeping one entry per CDR3 protein, no DNA. The sample's table shows 400,000 to 450,000 distinct CDR3 sequences. Material for sequencing was blood T cells: a sorted CD56 or NKG2C T cell subset, CD4+ or CD8+ T cells, or bulk PBMC T cells (not recorded which). The receptors come from a woman aged 18 to 75 in good health. CDR3s include the opening cysteine and the closing phenylalanine or tryptophan. Each record gives: J gene, V gene, CDR3 protein.

TRBJ1-6 | TRBV9 | CASSGRVANSPLHF
TRBJ2-3 | TRBV7-2 | CASSFGTSLNTQYF
TRBJ2-7 | TRBV29-1 | CSVTGRAGTGASDEQYF
TRBJ1-6 | TRBV10-3 | CAIGGTVTDNSPLHF
TRBJ1-6 | TRBV5-5 | CASSGGADNSPLHF
TRBJ2-7 | TRBV20-1 | CSAARGQGAYEQYF
TRBJ1-5 | TRBV29-1 | CSVGVQGAQHF
TRBJ1-3 | TRBV20-1 | CSARAGNTIYF
TRBJ1-2 | TRBV4-2 | CASSQDTGEYGYTF
TRBJ1-2 | TRBV20-1 | CSARDRGRRYGYTF